The sequence of this T cell receptor (beta chain) was determined in a study of response to subunit inactivated influenza vaccine. General study results and limits: Few additional T cells are recruited per seasonal influenza vaccination, authors suggested.

As to this clonotype: Its antigen is as yet unknown.

From the RT-PCR reads, TCRdb called clonotypes with MiXCR, one entry per CDR3 protein. This table holds over 800,000 distinct CDR3 sequences, 20% to 25% found once. This specimen was PBMCs from blood, taken about 5 days after vaccination. The receptor was isolated from a man aged 45-65 years who received an inactivated influenza vaccine.

CDR3 region: CASSLGTIGYTF. Here the CDR3 DNA reads TGTGCCAGCAGCTTAGGGACCATCGGCTACACCTTC. V gene TRBV11-2 combines with J gene TRBJ1-2; D unclear. V gave up 1 base and J gave up 8 bases, with 8 bases separating them. The CDR3 loop spans 12 amino acids. Germline CDR1 reads SGHAT; CDR2 reads FQNNGV.